The TCR beta chain described here comes from a study of cytomegalovirus exposure and HLA in healthy donors. Study-wide results and limits: Most TCR sequences proved rare, with some public TCRs found in many donors. As confirmed in vitro, three CMV-associated chains were specific for CMV antigens. Cytomegalovirus association was listed for under 200 TCR beta chains.

Details on this clone: The antigen is not known.

V shed 1 base, J shed 4 bases, and the junction held 4 bases outside the gene matches. The CDR3 totals 15 residues. CDR1 is SGHNT, CDR2 YYREEE, per germline (reference sequence). Data came from immunoSEQ multiplex PCR; TCRdb stores just in-frame clones and leaves some out. The sample yields 110,000 or so clones, about 82% seen once. This rearrangement joins TRBV5-4 to TRBJ2-1; 8 nucleotides line up with TRBD2. The sequencing input was PBMCs. This receptor was taken from a man between 18 and 35 years old in good health and CMV-seronegative. CDR3 amino acids: CASSLPGGRYNEQFF. As DNA, the CDR3 is TGTGCCAGCAGCTTGCCGGGGGGGAGGTACAATGAGCAGTTCTTC.